The entry below gives a single TCR beta chain sequence along with its context. This entry belongs to a study of blood T cell dynamics during melanoma immunotherapy. As for the study in general: Patients with metastatic melanoma got pembrolizumab or nivolumab-ipilimumab as first-line care.

The time point here: week 3, after first cycle of checkpoint inhibitor. Sampling occurred pretreatment (T0) and at week 3 (W3), after cycle one of checkpoint blockade. Patients with prior systemic cancer treatment, concomitant immunosuppressants, or other active malignancies were excluded. Each bulk PBMC sample had roughly 0.35 ug DNA loaded. The method was immunoSEQ multiplex PCR; TCRdb's version includes in-frame clones alone and lacks a portion of them. The sample holds 10,000 to 13,000 clones, over 70% seen once. Trimming at V came to 5 bases and at J to 6 bases, leaving 9 bases not matched to a gene. The CDR3 covers 16 residues. In germline, CDR1 is SGHTA, CDR2 FQGNSA.

The sequencing used blood, collected from a patient treated with checkpoint blockade. The rearrangement joins TRBV7-2 to TRBJ1-5; TRBD1 matches at 11 bases. The receptor's source is a human donor with melanoma. DNA of the CDR3: TGTGCCAGCAGCCCCCTGGGACAGGGGGGAACTCAGCCCCAGCATTTT. Amino acids: CASSPLGQGGTQPQHF. The whole variable domain, remainder taken from reference TRBV7-2 and TRBJ1-5, is GAGVSQSPSNKVTEKGKDVELRCDPISGHTALYWYRQSLGQGLEFLIYFQGNSAPDKSGLPSDRFSAERTGGSVSTLTIQRTQQEDSAVYLCASSPLGQGGTQPQHFGDGTRLSIL.